The 16 T cell receptor beta chains below were found in one sample sequenced in a study of CD8+ T cells in alopecia areata. Extraction of RNA preceded its reverse transcription into cDNA, which served as the sequencing template. TCRdb keeps only in-frame clones here, not all; method: immunoSEQ multiplex PCR. The repertoire holds 130,000 to 150,000 clones, with approximately 87% as singletons. This material consisted of CD8+ T cells sorted from blood, taken at week 0. Receptor source: a human donor with alopecia areata.

In DNA, the CDR3 is TGCGCCAGCAGCGGCACGGACAGTCTTTGGGAGCAGTACTTC. Residues: CASSGTDSLWEQYF. The rearrangement joins TRBV5-1 to TRBJ2-7; maybe TRBD1 (6 bases). Germline V gene data show CDR1 as SGHRS and CDR2 as YFSETQ. This CDR3 is built from 14 residues. Trimming pared 4 bases from V and 7 bases from J, leaving 18 bases between.

V usage is TRBV29-1 and J usage is TRBJ2-5; D unclear. V was pared by 2 bases and J by 5 bases, with 18 bases between. Looked up from germline, CDR1 is SQVTM and CDR2 is ANQGSEA. The CDR3 loop spans 15 amino acids. CDR3 sequence: CSVETTAKGYETQYF. CDR3 sequence (DNA): TGCAGCGTTGAAACGACCGCTAAAGGTTACGAGACCCAGTACTTC.

The chain combines TRBV6-5 with TRBJ2-1; 10 bases are a match to TRBD2. V dropped 0 bases and J dropped 6; count of bases not matched to a gene: 2. This CDR3 is 15 amino acids long. In germline, CDR1 is MNHEY, CDR2 SVGAGI. CDR3: CASSYSGLASNEQFF. The CDR3 region has the DNA TGTGCCAGCAGTTACTCGGGACTAGCGTCCAATGAGCAGTTCTTC.

The chain links TRBV19 to TRBJ2-7; possibly TRBD1 for D (5 bases). CDR1 and CDR2 from the germline V gene are LNHDA and SQIVND (reference sequence). This CDR3 contains 13 residues. V lost 1 base to trimming and J lost 4 bases, with 8 bases between them. The CDR3 here is CASSIGPGYEQYF. The CDR3 bases are TGTGCCAGTAGTATAGGACCAGGGTACGAGCAGTACTTC.

The chain uses TRBV6-1 and TRBJ2-1; a weak D match, TRBD1 (6 bases). V was pared by 10 bases and J by 7 bases, with 17 bases between. The CDR3 sequence is 13 residues long. CDR1 MNHNS and CDR2 SASEGT come from the germline V gene. The CDR3 DNA reads as TGTGCCACCTCGGACAGAAAGTGGAATGAGCAGTTCTTC. Its protein product is CATSDRKWNEQFF.

The V gene is TRBV7-9, the J gene TRBJ2-3, with 8 bases fitting TRBD2. The CDR3 spans 19 residues. CDR1 and CDR2 (germline): SEHNR, FQNEAQ (reference sequence). V lost 0 bases to trimming and J lost 3 bases; unmatched junction nucleotides: 14. The CDR3 DNA is TGTGCCAGCAGCTTAGCGGGGGGACTAGATGATGAAGGAACAGATACGCAGTATTTT. Protein: CASSLAGGLDDEGTDTQYF.

V and J are TRBV2 and TRBJ2-1; D possibly corresponds to TRBD1 (6 bases). The V end was cut by 4 bases, the J end by 8 bases, with 12 bases between. Germline CDR1 reads SNHLY; CDR2 reads FYNNEI. The CDR3 runs 13 residues. The CDR3 bases are TGTGCCAGCAGTGCCCCCAGGGGAGATGAGCAGTTCTTC. This sequence encodes CASSAPRGDEQFF.

The rearrangement uses TRBV19 and TRBJ1-5, with 9 positions matching TRBD1. Trimming at V came to 5 bases and at J to 6 bases, leaving 11 bases not matched to a gene. Germline CDR1 reads LNHDA; CDR2 reads SQIVND (reference sequence). The CDR3 is made up of 16 amino acids. CDR3 sequence reads: CASSFRDRDFGQPQHF. The CDR3 bases are TGTGCCAGTAGTTTCCGGGACAGGGATTTCGGTCAGCCCCAGCATTTT.

The chain employs TRBV7-9 and TRBJ2-7; perhaps D is TRBD1 or TRBD2 (5 bases each). The CDR3 is made up of 15 amino acids. V lost 4 bases to trimming and J lost 7 bases, with 20 bases between them. Germline values: CDR1 SEHNR, CDR2 FQNEAQ (reference sequence). In DNA form, the CDR3 reads TGTGCCAGCAGCTCGGCCCCCCGGGGACCCGGGGAGCAGTACTTC. Protein product: CASSSAPRGPGEQYF. Using reference TRBV7-9 and TRBJ2-7 for the parts outside the CDR3, the full variable domain is DTGVSQNPRHKITKRGQNVTFRCDPISEHNRLYWYRQTLGQGPEFLTYFQNEAQLEKSRLLSDRFSAERPKGSFSTLEIQRTEQGDSAMYLCASSSAPRGPGEQYFGPGTRLTVT.

The chain joins TRBV6-1 to TRBJ1-1; D may be TRBD1 (5 bases). Germline CDR1 reads MNHNS; CDR2 reads SASEGT. CDR3 size: 10 residues. V was trimmed by 11 bases and J by 1 base, leaving 5 bases between them. The CDR3 nucleotides are TGTGCCGGACAGAACACTGAAGCTTTCTTT. It codes for CAGQNTEAFF.

V and J are TRBV7-9 and TRBJ2-7, with TRBD1 matching 7 bases. CDR1 and CDR2 (germline): SEHNR, FQNEAQ (reference sequence). V lost 5 bases and J lost 9; bases outside the gene matches: 13. This CDR3 has 14 amino acids. Here the CDR3 reads CASSRTGTSYGQYF. In DNA, the CDR3 is TGTGCCAGCAGCCGGACAGGAACATCTTATGGGCAGTACTTC.

The chain couples TRBV27 to TRBJ2-1; 7 nucleotides align to TRBD1. CDR1 is MNHEY, CDR2 SMNVEV, per germline (reference sequence). V was pared by 4 bases and J by 6 bases, with 0 bases of the junction left unmatched. The CDR3 spans 12 residues. The CDR3 reads CASSYRGNEQFF. CDR3 in DNA: TGTGCCAGCAGTTACAGGGGCAATGAGCAGTTCTTC.

The V call is TRBV30, the J call TRBJ1-5; D not resolved. V lost 0 bases and J 4 bases, leaving 10 bases between the germline ends. This CDR3 spans 14 amino acids. Germline V gene lookup returns CDR1 GTSNPN and CDR2 SVGIG (reference sequence). The CDR3 spells CAWSVPGENQPQHF. In DNA form, the CDR3 reads TGTGCCTGGAGTGTCCCCGGGGAGAATCAGCCCCAGCATTTT.

This chain links TRBV5-4 with TRBJ2-2; 7 nucleotides line up with TRBD2. Per the germline V gene, CDR1 is SGHNT and CDR2 is YYREEE (reference sequence). The V segment lost 4 bases and the J segment 0 bases; nucleotides outside the gene matches: 9. This CDR3 region has 17 residues. The CDR3 DNA reads TGTGCCAGCAGCCCAACCCTTAGCGGGCCGAACACCGGGGAGCTGTTTTTT. It translates to CASSPTLSGPNTGELFF.

Only one count was recorded for this clone. The chain carries TRBV7-9 and TRBJ2-7; 8 positions match TRBD1. J was trimmed by 2 bases and V by 4 bases; bases with no gene match: 4. Germline values: CDR1 SEHNR, CDR2 FQNEAQ (reference sequence). There are 14 residues in the CDR3. This CDR3 is CASSSGDRPYEQYF. Written as DNA, the CDR3 is TGTGCCAGCAGCTCGGGGGACAGGCCCTACGAGCAGTACTTC.

This clone came up once. The rearrangement links TRBV14 to TRBJ2-1, with 8 positions matching TRBD1. V dropped 4 bases and J dropped 9; count of bases not matched to a gene: 8. This CDR3 spans 14 amino acids. Germline CDR1 is SGHDN and CDR2 is FVKESK. The CDR3 spells CASSPTGVGVEQFF. CDR3 coding DNA: TGTGCCAGCAGCCCGACAGGGGTGGGCGTTGAGCAGTTCTTC.